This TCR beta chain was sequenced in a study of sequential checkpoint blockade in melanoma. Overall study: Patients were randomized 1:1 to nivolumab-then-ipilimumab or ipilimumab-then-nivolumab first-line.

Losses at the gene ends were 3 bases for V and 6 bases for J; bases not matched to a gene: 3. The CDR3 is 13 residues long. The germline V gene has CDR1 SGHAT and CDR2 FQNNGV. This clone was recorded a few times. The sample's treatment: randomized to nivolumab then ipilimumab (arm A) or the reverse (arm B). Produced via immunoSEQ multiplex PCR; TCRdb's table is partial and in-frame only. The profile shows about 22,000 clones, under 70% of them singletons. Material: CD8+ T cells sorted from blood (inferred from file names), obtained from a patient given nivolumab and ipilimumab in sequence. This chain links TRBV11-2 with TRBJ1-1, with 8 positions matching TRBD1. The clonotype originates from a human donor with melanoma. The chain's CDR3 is CASSFGQGPEAFF. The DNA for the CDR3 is TGTGCCAGCAGCTTCGGACAGGGCCCTGAAGCTTTCTTT.